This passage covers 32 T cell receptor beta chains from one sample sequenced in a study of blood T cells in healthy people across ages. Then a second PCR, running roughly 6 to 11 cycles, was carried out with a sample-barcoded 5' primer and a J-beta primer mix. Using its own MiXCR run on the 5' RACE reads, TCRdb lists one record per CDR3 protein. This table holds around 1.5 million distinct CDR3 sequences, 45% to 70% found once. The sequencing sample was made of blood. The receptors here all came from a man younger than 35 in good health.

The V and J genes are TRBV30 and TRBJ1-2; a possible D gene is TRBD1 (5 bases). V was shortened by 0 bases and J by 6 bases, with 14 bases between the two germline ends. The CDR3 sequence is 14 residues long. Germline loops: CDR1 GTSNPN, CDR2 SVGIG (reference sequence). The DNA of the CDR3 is TGTGCCTGGAGTGTACTTGGGGCAGGCGATGGCTACACCTTC. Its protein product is CAWSVLGAGDGYTF.

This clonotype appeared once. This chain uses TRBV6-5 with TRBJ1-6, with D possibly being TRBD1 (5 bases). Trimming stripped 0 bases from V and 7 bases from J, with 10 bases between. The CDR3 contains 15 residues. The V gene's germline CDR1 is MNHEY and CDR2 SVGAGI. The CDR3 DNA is TGTGCCAGCAGTTACTCGAGCAGGGACAATTCACCCCTCCACTTT. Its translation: CASSYSSRDNSPLHF.

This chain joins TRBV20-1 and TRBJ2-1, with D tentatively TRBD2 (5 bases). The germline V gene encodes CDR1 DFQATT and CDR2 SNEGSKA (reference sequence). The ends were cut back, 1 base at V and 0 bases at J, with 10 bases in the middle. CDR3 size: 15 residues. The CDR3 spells CSARGLGSSYNEQFF. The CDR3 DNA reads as TGCAGTGCTAGAGGGCTAGGGAGCTCCTACAATGAGCAGTTCTTC.

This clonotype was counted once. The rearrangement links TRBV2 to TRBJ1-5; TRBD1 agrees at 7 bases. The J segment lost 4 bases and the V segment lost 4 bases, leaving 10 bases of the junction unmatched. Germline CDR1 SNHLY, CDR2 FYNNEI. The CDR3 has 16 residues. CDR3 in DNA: TGTGCCAGCAGTGGGCTTAGGGACAGAATAAATCAGCCCCAGCATTTT. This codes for CASSGLRDRINQPQHF.

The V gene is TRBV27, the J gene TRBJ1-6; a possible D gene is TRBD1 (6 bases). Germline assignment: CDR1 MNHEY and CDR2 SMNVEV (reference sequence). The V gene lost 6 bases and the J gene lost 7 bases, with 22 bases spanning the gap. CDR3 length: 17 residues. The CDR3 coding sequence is TGTGCCAGCAGCCCAAAGAGCAGGGGAGTTGGGAATTCACCCCTCCACTTT. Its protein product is CASSPKSRGVGNSPLHF.

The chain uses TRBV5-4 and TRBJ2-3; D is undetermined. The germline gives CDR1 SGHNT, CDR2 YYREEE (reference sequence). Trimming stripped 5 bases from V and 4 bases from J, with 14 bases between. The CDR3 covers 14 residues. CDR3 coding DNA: TGTGCCAGCAGTAGTGTCGGGTCCCCAGATACGCAGTATTTT. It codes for CASSSVGSPDTQYF.

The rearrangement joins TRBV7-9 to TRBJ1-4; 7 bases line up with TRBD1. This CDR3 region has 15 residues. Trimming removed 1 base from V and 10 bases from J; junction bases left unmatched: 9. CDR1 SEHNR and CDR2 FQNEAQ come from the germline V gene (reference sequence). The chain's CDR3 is CASSLEGRGSGKLFF. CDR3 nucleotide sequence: TGTGCCAGCAGCTTAGAGGGCAGGGGGAGTGGAAAACTGTTTTTT.

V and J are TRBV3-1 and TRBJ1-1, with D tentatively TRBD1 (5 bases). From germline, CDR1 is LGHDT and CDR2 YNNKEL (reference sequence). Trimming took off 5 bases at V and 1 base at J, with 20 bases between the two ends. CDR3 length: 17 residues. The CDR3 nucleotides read TGTGCCAGCAGCTACACTTATCCGGGACCCAAGAACACTGAAGCTTTCTTT. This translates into CASSYTYPGPKNTEAFF.

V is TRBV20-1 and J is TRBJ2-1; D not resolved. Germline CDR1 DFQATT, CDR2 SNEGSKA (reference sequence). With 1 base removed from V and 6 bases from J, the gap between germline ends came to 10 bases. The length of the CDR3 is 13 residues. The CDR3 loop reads CSARAVDRNEQFF. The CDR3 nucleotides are TGCAGTGCTAGAGCTGTTGACCGCAATGAGCAGTTCTTC.

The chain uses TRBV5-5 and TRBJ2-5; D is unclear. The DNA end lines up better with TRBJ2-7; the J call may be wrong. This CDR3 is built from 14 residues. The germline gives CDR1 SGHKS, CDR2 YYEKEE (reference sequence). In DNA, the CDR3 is TGTGCCAGCACCCCCATTATTGGGGTCTACGAGCAGTACTTC. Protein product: CASTPIIGVYEQYF.

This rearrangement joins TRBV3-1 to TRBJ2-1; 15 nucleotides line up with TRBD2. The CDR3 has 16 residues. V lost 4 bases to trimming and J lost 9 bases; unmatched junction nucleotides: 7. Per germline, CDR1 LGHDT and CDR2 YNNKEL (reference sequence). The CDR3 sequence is CASSLAGLAGGSEQFF. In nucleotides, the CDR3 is TGTGCCAGCAGCCTGGCTGGACTAGCGGGGGGGTCTGAGCAGTTCTTC.

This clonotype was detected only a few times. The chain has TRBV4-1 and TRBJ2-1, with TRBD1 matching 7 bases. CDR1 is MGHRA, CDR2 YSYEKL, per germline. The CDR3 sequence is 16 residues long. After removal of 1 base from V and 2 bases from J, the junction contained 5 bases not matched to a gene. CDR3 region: CASSQALQGTYNEQFF. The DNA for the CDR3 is TGCGCCAGCAGCCAAGCTTTACAGGGGACCTACAATGAGCAGTTCTTC.

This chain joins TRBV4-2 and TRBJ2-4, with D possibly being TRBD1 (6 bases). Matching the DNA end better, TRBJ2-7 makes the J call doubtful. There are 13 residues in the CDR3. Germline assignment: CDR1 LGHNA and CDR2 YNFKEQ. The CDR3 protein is CASSQEWGHEQYF. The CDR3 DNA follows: TGTGCCAGCAGCCAAGAGTGGGGGCACGAGCAGTACTTC.

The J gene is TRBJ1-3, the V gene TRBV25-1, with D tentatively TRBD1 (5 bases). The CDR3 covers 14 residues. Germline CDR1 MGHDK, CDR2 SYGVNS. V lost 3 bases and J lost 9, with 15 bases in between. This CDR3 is CASSDPGGVSTIYF. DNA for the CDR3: TGTGCCAGCAGTGATCCCGGGGGAGTGTCCACCATATATTTT.

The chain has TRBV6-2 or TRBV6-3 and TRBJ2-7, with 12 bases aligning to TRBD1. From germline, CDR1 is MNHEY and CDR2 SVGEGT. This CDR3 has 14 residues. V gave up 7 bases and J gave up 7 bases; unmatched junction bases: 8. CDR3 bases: TGTGCCAGCACCTGGGGACAGGGGGCGCGGGAGCAGTACTTC. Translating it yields CASTWGQGAREQYF.

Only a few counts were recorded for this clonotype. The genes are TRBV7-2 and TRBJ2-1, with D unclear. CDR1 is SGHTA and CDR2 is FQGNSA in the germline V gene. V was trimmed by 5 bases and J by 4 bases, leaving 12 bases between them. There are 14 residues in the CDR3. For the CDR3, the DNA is TGTGCCAGCAGCCTTCTTCCCCAATACAATGAGCAGTTCTTC. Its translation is CASSLLPQYNEQFF.

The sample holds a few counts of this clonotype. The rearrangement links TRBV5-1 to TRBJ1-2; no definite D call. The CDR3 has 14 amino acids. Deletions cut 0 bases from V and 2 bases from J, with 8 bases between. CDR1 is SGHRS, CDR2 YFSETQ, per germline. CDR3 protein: CASSLEGVNYGYTF. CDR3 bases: TGCGCCAGCAGCTTGGAAGGAGTAAACTATGGCTACACCTTC.

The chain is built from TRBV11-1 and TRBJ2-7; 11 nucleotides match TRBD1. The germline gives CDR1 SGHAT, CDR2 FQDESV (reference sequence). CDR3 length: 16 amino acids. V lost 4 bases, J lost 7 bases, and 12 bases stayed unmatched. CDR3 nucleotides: TGTGCCAGCAGCTCTTACCGGGACAGGGGGTTTAATGAGCAGTACTTC. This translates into CASSSYRDRGFNEQYF. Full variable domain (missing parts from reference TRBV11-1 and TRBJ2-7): EAEVAQSPRYKITEKSQAVAFWCDPISGHATLYWYRQILGQGPELLVQFQDESVVDDSQLPKDRFSAERLKGVDSTLKIQPAELGDSAMYLCASSSYRDRGFNEQYFGPGTRLTVT.

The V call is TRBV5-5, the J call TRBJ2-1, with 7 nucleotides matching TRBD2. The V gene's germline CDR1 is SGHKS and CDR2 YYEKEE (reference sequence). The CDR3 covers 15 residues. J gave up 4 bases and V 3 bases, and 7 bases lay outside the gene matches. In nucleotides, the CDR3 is TGTGCCAGCAGCTCGGCGCGGGAGTGGTACAATGAGCAGTTCTTC. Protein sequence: CASSSAREWYNEQFF.

The CDR3 reads CASRTDRTDTQYF. DNA of the CDR3: TGTGCCAGTAGGACCGACCGTACAGATACGCAGTATTTT. The chain couples TRBV6-1 to TRBJ2-3, with unresolved D. This CDR3 is built from 13 residues. From germline, CDR1 is MNHNS and CDR2 SASEGT. V lost 9 bases and J 3 bases, leaving 13 bases between the germline ends.

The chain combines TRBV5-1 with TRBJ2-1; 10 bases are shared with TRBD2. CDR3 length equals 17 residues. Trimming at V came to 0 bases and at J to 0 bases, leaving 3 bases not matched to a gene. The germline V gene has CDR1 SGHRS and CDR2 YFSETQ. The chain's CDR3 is CASSLDSSGSSYNEQFF. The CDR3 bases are TGCGCCAGCAGCTTGGATTCTAGCGGGAGCTCCTACAATGAGCAGTTCTTC.

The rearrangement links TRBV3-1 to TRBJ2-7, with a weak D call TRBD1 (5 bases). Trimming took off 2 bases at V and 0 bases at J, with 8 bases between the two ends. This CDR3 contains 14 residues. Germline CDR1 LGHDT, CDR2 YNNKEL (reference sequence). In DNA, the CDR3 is TGTGCCAGCAGCCAACCGGACATCTCCTACGAGCAGTACTTC. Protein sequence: CASSQPDISYEQYF.

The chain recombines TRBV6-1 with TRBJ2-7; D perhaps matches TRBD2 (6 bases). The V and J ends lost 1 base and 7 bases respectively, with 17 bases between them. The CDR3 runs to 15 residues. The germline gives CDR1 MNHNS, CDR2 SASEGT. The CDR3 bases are TGTGCCAGCAGTGAAGGTAGGACTACCTACAATGAGCAGTACTTC. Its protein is CASSEGRTTYNEQYF.

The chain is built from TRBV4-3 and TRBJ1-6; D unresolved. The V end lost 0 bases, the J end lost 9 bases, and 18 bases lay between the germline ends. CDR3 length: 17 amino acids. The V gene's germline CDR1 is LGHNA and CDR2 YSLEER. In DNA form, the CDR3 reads TGCGCCAGCAGCCAAGATATAGGGCCGAGCTTACGTTCACCCCTCCACTTT. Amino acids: CASSQDIGPSLRSPLHF.

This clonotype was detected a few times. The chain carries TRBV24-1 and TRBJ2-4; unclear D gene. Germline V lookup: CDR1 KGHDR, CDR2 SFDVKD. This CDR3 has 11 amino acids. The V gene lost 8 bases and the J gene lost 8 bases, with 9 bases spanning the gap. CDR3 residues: CATNRLHIQYF. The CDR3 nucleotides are TGTGCCACCAATCGACTTCACATTCAGTACTTC.

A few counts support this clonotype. Here the CDR3 DNA reads TGTGCCAGCAGTTCCGGACAGGGAGGGAAGGAGACCCAGTACTTC. It yields the protein CASSSGQGGKETQYF. The rearrangement joins TRBV28 to TRBJ2-5, with TRBD1 as a possible D gene (8 bases). Trimming pared 4 bases from V and 5 bases from J, leaving 17 bases between. Germline V gene sequence: CDR1 MDHEN, CDR2 SYDVKM. The CDR3 covers 15 residues.

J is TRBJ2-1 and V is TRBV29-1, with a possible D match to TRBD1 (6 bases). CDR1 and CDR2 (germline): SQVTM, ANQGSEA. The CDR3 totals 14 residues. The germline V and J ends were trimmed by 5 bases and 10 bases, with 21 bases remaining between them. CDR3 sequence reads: CSVSRDTTFGEQFF. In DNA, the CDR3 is TGCAGCGTTTCTAGGGACACGACTTTCGGAGAGCAGTTCTTC.

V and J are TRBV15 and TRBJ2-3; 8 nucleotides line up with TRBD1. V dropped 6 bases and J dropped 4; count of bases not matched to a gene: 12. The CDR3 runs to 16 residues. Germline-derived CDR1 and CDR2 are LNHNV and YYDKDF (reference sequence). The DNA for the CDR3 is TGTGCCACCAGTCAGACAGGGGCGCCCCCCCCAGATACGCAGTATTTT. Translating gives CATSQTGAPPPDTQYF.

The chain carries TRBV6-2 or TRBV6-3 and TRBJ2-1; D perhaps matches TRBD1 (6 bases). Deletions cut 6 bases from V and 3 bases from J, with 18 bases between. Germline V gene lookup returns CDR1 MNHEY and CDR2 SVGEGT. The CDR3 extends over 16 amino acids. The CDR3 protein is CASRYPGHLGYNEQFF. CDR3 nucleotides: TGTGCCAGCAGATACCCGGGACACCTTGGCTACAATGAGCAGTTCTTC.

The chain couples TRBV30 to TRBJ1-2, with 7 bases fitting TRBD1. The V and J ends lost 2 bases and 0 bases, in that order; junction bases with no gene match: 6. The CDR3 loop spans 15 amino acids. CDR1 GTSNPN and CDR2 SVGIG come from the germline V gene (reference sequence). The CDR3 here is CAWSRGQTSNYGYTF. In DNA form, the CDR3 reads TGTGCCTGGAGTAGGGGACAGACTTCTAACTATGGCTACACCTTC.

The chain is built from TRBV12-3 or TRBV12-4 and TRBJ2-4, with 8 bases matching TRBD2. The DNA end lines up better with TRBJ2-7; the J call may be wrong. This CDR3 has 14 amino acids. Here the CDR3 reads CASSFLGRGGEQYF. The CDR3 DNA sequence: TGTGCCAGCAGTTTTCTGGGTCGGGGGGGCGAGCAGTACTTC.

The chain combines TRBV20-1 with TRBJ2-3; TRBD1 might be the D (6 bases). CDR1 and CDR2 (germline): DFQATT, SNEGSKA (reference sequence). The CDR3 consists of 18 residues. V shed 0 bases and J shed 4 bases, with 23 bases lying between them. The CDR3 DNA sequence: TGCAGTGCTAGAGATCTGCTAACCTGGGGGCCCGGTGCAGATACGCAGTATTTT. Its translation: CSARDLLTWGPGADTQYF.